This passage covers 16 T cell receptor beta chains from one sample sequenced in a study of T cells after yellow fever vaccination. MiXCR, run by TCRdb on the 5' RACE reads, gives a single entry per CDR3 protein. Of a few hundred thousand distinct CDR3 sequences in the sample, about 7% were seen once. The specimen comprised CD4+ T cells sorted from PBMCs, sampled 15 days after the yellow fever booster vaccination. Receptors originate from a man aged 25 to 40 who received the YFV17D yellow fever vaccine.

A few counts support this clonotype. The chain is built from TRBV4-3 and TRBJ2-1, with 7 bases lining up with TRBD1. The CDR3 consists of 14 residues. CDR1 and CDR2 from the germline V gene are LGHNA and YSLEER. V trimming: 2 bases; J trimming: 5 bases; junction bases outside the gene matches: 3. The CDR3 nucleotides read TGCGCCAGCAGCCAATCGGGACAGAACAATGAGCAGTTCTTC. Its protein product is CASSQSGQNNEQFF.

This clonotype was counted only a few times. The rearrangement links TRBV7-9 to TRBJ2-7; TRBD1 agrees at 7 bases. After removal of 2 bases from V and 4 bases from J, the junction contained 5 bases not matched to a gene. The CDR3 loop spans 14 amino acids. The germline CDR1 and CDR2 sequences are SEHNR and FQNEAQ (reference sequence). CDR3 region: CASSLMGRGYEQYF. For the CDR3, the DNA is TGTGCCAGCAGCTTAATGGGCAGGGGGTACGAGCAGTACTTC.

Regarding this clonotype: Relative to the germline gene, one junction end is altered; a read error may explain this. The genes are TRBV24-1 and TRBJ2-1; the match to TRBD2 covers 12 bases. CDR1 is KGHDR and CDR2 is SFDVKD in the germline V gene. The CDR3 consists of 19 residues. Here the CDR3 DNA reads TGTGCCACCGGTGATTCACTAGCGGGAGGCCTGAGCTCCTACAATGAGCAGTTCTTC. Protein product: CATGDSLAGGLSSYNEQFF.

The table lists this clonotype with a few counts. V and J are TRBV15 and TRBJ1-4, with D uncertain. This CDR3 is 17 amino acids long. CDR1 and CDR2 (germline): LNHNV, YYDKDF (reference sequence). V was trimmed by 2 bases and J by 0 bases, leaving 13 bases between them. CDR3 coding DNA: TGTGCCACCAGCAGAAACCCCGAACGGGCAACTAATGAAAAACTGTTTTTT. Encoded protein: CATSRNPERATNEKLFF.

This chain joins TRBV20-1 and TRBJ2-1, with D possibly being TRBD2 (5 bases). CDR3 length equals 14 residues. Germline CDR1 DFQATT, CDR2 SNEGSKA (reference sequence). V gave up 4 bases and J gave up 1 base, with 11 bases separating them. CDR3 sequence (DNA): TGCAGTGCTACCCCCCCGGGATCCTACAATGAGCAGTTCTTC. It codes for CSATPPGSYNEQFF.

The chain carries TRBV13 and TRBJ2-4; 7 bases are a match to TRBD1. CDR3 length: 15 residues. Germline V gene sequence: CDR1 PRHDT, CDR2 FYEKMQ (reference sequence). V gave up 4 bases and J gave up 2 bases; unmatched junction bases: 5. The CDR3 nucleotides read TGTGCCAGCAGCTCGGGACAGCCTTCCAAAAACATTCAGTACTTC. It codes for CASSSGQPSKNIQYF.

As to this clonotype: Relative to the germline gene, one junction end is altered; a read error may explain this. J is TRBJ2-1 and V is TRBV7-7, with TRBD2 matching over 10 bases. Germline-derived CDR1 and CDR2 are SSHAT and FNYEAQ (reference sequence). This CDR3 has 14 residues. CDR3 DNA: TGTGCTAGCAGCTTTACTAGCGGGATGGGTGAGCAGTTCTTC. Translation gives CASSFTSGMGEQFF.

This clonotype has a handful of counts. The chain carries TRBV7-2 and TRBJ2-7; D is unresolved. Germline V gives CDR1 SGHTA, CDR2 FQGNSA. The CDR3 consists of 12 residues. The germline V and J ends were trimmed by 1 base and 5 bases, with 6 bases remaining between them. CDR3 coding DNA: TGTGCCAGCAGCTTAGAGGTCCACGAGCAGTACTTC. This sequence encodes CASSLEVHEQYF.

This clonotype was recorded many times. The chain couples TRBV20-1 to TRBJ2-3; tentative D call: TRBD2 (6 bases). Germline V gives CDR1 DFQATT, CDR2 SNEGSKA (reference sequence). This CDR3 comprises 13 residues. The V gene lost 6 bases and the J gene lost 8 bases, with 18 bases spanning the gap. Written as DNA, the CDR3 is TGCAGTGCGCAGGCGGATCCGGGACTTACGCAGTATTTT. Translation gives CSAQADPGLTQYF.

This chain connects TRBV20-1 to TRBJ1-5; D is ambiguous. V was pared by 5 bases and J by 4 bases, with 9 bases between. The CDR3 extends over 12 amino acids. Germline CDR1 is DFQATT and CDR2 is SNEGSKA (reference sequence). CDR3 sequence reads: CSAVGINQPQHF. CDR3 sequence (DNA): TGCAGTGCTGTGGGGATTAATCAGCCCCAGCATTTT.

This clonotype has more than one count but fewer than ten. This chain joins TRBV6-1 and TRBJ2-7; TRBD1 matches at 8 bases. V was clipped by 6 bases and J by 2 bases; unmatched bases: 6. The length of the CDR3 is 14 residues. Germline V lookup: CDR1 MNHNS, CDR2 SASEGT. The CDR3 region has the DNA TGTGCCAGCAGATCCGGGACAGGAGCCTACGAGCAGTACTTC. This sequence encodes CASRSGTGAYEQYF.

This CDR3 is CASSEQTGQETQYF. CDR3 sequence (DNA): TGTGCCAGCAGTGAACAAACAGGCCAAGAGACCCAGTACTTC. V is TRBV25-1 and J is TRBJ2-5, with D perhaps TRBD1 (5 bases). The V end lost 2 bases, the J end lost 1 base, and 8 bases lay between the germline ends. Per the germline V gene, CDR1 is MGHDK and CDR2 is SYGVNS. This CDR3 is built from 14 residues.

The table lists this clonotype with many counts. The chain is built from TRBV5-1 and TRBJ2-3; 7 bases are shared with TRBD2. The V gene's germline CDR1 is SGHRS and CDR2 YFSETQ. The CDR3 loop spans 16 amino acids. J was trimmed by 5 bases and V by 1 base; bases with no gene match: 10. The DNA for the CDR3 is TGCGCCAGCAGCTTGCCTAGCGGAGGTCATGGAGATACGCAGTATTTT. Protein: CASSLPSGGHGDTQYF.

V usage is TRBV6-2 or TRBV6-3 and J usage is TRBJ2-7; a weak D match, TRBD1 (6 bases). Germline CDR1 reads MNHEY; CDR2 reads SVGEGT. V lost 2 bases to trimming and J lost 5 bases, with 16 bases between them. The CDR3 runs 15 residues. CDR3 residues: CASSYAGVVDDEQYF. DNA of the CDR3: TGTGCCAGCAGTTACGCAGGGGTTGTCGACGACGAGCAGTACTTC.

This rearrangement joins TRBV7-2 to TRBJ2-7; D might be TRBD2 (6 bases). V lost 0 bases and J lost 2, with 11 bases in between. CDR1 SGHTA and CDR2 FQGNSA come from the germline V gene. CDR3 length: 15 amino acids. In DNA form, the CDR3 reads TGTGCCAGCAGCTTAGCGGTCGGAGGGCCCTACGAGCAGTACTTC. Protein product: CASSLAVGGPYEQYF.

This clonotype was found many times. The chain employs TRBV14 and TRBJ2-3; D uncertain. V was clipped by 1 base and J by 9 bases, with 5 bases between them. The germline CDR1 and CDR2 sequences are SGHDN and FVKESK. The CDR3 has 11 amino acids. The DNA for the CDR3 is TGTGCCAGCAGCCAAGTTGACACGCAGTATTTT. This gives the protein CASSQVDTQYF. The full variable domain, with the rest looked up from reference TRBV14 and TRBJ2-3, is EAGVTQFPSHSVIEKGQTVTLRCDPISGHDNLYWYRRVMGKEIKFLLHFVKESKQDESGMPNNRFLAERTGGTYSTLKVQPAELEDSGVYFCASSQVDTQYFGPGTRLTVL.